These 25 T cell receptor beta chains originate from one sample sequenced in a study of cytomegalovirus exposure and HLA in healthy donors. Vbeta (60) and Jbeta (13) primers were used in the PCR. Sequencing was performed with immunoSEQ multiplex PCR; in TCRdb, only in-frame clones are kept and a portion is missing. This sample has roughly 150,000 clones, with just over 70% found just once. What was sequenced was PBMCs. These receptors all come from a woman in her twenties or thirties in good health and CMV-seronegative.

This chain connects TRBV18 to TRBJ1-4, with 10 bases identical to TRBD1. This CDR3 spans 15 amino acids. J gave up 6 bases and V 2 bases, and 3 bases lay outside the gene matches. Germline V lookup: CDR1 KGHSH, CDR2 LQKENI. CDR3: CASSPADRGDEKLFF. CDR3 nucleotide sequence: TGTGCCAGCTCACCAGCGGACAGGGGGGATGAAAAACTGTTTTTT.

The rearrangement joins TRBV4-1 to TRBJ2-4; TRBD2 matches at 8 bases. The CDR3 runs 17 residues. The ends lost 4 bases at V and 0 bases at J; junction bases unmatched: 8. Germline CDR1 MGHRA, CDR2 YSYEKL. This CDR3 reads CASSPGGAQIAKNIQYF. The CDR3 DNA reads as TGCGCCAGCAGCCCCGGGGGGGCCCAGATAGCCAAAAACATTCAGTACTTC.

The V call is TRBV6-5, the J call TRBJ2-7, with a weak D call TRBD1 (5 bases). CDR1 and CDR2 from the germline V gene are MNHEY and SVGAGI. V lost 6 bases and J 4 bases, leaving 10 bases between the germline ends. The CDR3 consists of 12 residues. The CDR3 region is CASSEQAYEQYV. For the CDR3, the DNA is TGTGCCAGCAGCGAACAGGCTTACGAGCAGTACGTC.

This clone has more than one count but fewer than ten. The chain has TRBV18 and TRBJ2-1; 11 bases line up with TRBD2. There are 17 residues in the CDR3. Germline CDR1 KGHSH, CDR2 LQKENI. Unmatched junction bases numbered 8, after V lost 4 bases and J lost 3 bases. The CDR3 is CASSLTPGLADYNEQFF. Written as DNA, the CDR3 is TGTGCCAGCTCACTTACACCGGGACTAGCGGACTACAATGAGCAGTTCTTC.

The chain uses TRBV19 and TRBJ1-5; D possibly corresponds to TRBD1 (5 bases). Germline assignment: CDR1 LNHDA and CDR2 SQIVND (reference sequence). This CDR3 comprises 14 residues. The V end lost 1 base, the J end lost 7 bases, and 11 bases lay between the germline ends. The CDR3 DNA is TGTGCCAGTAGTATAGGGAGCCAGGGACAGCCCCAGCATTTT. Residues: CASSIGSQGQPQHF.

V usage is TRBV5-6 and J usage is TRBJ2-7; a possible D gene is TRBD2 (5 bases). From germline, CDR1 is SGHDT and CDR2 YYEEEE. Trimming removed 5 bases at V and 7 bases at J, with 7 bases between. The CDR3 loop spans 10 amino acids. CDR3 nucleotide sequence: TGTGCCAGCAGTGAGCGGGAGCAGTACTTC. This sequence encodes CASSEREQYF.

This clone was seen more than once but under ten times. The rearrangement joins TRBV18 to TRBJ2-3; D perhaps matches TRBD1 (5 bases). Per the germline V gene, CDR1 is KGHSH and CDR2 is LQKENI. This CDR3 contains 14 residues. Trimming shortened V by 6 bases and J by 5 bases, and 15 bases separated the two germline ends. CDR3 sequence: CASSSANQGDTQYF. CDR3 in DNA: TGTGCCAGCTCCTCGGCGAATCAGGGAGATACGCAGTATTTT.

This clone was detected only a few times. The chain has TRBV19 and TRBJ2-2, with D possibly TRBD1 on 6 matching bases. Germline V CDR1 and CDR2: LNHDA, SQIVND (reference sequence). The V and J ends lost 3 bases and 6 bases respectively, with 14 bases between them. The CDR3 is 15 amino acids. CDR3 DNA: TGTGCCAGTAGTATGAGCGCAGGGGTGGCCGGGGAGCTGTTTTTT. Its protein product is CASSMSAGVAGELFF.

The chain carries TRBV6-1 and TRBJ1-1; D remains ambiguous. The germline gives CDR1 MNHNS, CDR2 SASEGT. The CDR3 is made up of 12 amino acids. Trimming took 4 bases from V and 5 from J, leaving 8 bases between them. This CDR3 reads CASSGQRTEAFF. The CDR3 region has the DNA TGTGCCAGCAGTGGGCAGCGAACTGAAGCTTTCTTT.

The rearrangement joins TRBV13 to TRBJ2-7; the D gene is possibly TRBD2 (5 bases). The CDR3 sequence is 14 residues long. The germline V gene encodes CDR1 PRHDT and CDR2 FYEKMQ (reference sequence). V was trimmed by 5 bases and J by 1 base, leaving 12 bases between them. The CDR3 DNA sequence: TGTGCCAGCAGCCAAAAGGGAGCGTCCTACGAGCAGTACTTC. It is translated as CASSQKGASYEQYF.

The rearrangement uses TRBV29-1 and TRBJ2-3, with 7 nucleotides matching TRBD2. After removal of 3 bases from V and 1 base from J, the junction contained 10 bases not matched to a gene. The CDR3 sequence is 16 residues long. Germline CDR1 reads SQVTM; CDR2 reads ANQGSEA. The CDR3 bases are TGCAGCGTTGATCGGCTAGCGGAGGAGGGCACAGATACGCAGTATTTT. Protein sequence: CSVDRLAEEGTDTQYF.

The V gene is TRBV7-9, the J gene TRBJ2-4; 7 bases line up with TRBD2. Trimming at V came to 3 bases and at J to 2 bases, leaving 4 bases not matched to a gene. There are 15 residues in the CDR3. Germline V gene lookup returns CDR1 SEHNR and CDR2 FQNEAQ (reference sequence). CDR3 region: CASSLGGLPKNIQYF. The CDR3 coding sequence is TGTGCCAGCAGCTTGGGGGGGTTGCCCAAAAACATTCAGTACTTC.

The genes are TRBV27 and TRBJ1-5; D not resolved. V dropped 5 bases and J dropped 1 base, with 9 bases sitting between them. This CDR3 contains 14 residues. From germline, CDR1 is MNHEY and CDR2 SMNVEV (reference sequence). The CDR3 loop is CASSNSGSNQPQHF. In nucleotides, the CDR3 is TGTGCCAGCAGTAACAGTGGAAGCAATCAGCCCCAGCATTTT.

V gene TRBV19 combines with J gene TRBJ2-7; TRBD1 aligns across 9 bases. The germline gives CDR1 LNHDA, CDR2 SQIVND (reference sequence). The V and J ends lost 4 bases and 6 bases, in that order; junction bases with no gene match: 7. This CDR3 is 14 amino acids long. The CDR3 nucleotides read TGTGCCAGTAGTACACGGACAGGGGTGAGCGAGCAGTACTTC. This encodes CASSTRTGVSEQYF. Full variable domain (remainder filled in from reference TRBV19 and TRBJ2-7): DGGITQSPKYLFRKEGQNVTLSCEQNLNHDAMYWYRQDPGQGLRLIYYSQIVNDFQKGDIAEGYSVSREKKESFPLTVTSAQKNPTAFYLCASSTRTGVSEQYFGPGTRLTVT.

The J gene is TRBJ2-1, the V gene TRBV10-3, with 13 bases identical to TRBD2. The CDR3 runs to 14 residues. V was pared by 11 bases and J by 8 bases, with 9 bases of the junction left unmatched. Germline CDR1 and CDR2: ENHRY and SYGVKD. DNA for the CDR3: TGTGCCTCCTCCACCGGGACTAGCGGGGATGAGCAGTTCTTC. It yields the protein CASSTGTSGDEQFF.

This chain joins TRBV6-1 and TRBJ2-1; D is perhaps TRBD2 (6 bases). The CDR3 sequence is 14 residues long. Trimming removed 6 bases at V and 6 bases at J, with 15 bases between. Per germline, CDR1 MNHNS and CDR2 SASEGT. The CDR3 DNA reads TGTGCCAGCAGGCGGCAGGACGGGGGCAATGAGCAGTTCTTC. This sequence encodes CASRRQDGGNEQFF.

Only a few counts were recorded for this clone. The J gene is TRBJ2-1, the V gene TRBV19, with D possibly being TRBD1 (5 bases). Trimming removed 3 bases at V and 5 bases at J, with 14 bases between. Germline CDR1 LNHDA, CDR2 SQIVND (reference sequence). This CDR3 region has 15 residues. The CDR3 coding sequence is TGTGCCAGTAGTATGGGGCACTACTTCAACAATGAGCAGTTCTTC. Its translation: CASSMGHYFNNEQFF.

V is TRBV7-4 and J is TRBJ2-5, with D possibly TRBD2 on 6 matching bases. In germline, CDR1 is SGHVT, CDR2 SQSDAQ. V was shortened by 5 bases and J by 5 bases, with 18 bases between the two germline ends. The CDR3 runs 15 residues. This chain's CDR3 is CASSVHEGGRETQYF. The CDR3 DNA reads TGTGCCAGCAGCGTTCATGAGGGTGGGAGGGAGACCCAGTACTTC.

The rearrangement links TRBV7-9 to TRBJ2-2, with a weak D call TRBD1 (5 bases). The V gene's germline CDR1 is SEHNR and CDR2 FQNEAQ (reference sequence). Between the trimmed V and J ends, which lost 6 bases and 6 bases, there was a span of 26 bases. This CDR3 spans 18 amino acids. CDR3 protein: CASRSLDLGRVGPGELFF. The CDR3 DNA sequence: TGTGCCAGCAGGTCACTTGATCTGGGCAGGGTCGGTCCCGGGGAGCTGTTTTTT. The full variable domain, in which reference TRBV7-9 and TRBJ2-2 provide the parts outside the CDR3, is DTGVSQNPRHKITKRGQNVTFRCDPISEHNRLYWYRQTLGQGPEFLTYFQNEAQLEKSRLLSDRFSAERPKGSFSTLEIQRTEQGDSAMYLCASRSLDLGRVGPGELFFGEGSRLTVL.

This clone showed up just once. CDR3 coding DNA: TGTGCCAGCAGTTTTTGGACAGCAGAGGGTGAAAAACTGTTTTTT. Residues: CASSFWTAEGEKLFF. The chain employs TRBV28 and TRBJ1-4; D is possibly TRBD1 (6 bases). V shed 3 bases and J shed 7 bases, with 15 bases lying between them. Germline V gene lookup returns CDR1 MDHEN and CDR2 SYDVKM. The CDR3 has 15 amino acids.

CDR3 residues: CASSQGTRWDTQYF. The CDR3 region has the DNA TGTGCCAGCAGCCAAGGGACAAGGTGGGATACGCAGTATTTT. The chain combines TRBV14 with TRBJ2-3; D might be TRBD1 (5 bases). From germline, CDR1 is SGHDN and CDR2 FVKESK. The CDR3 contains 14 residues. V lost 1 base and J lost 6, with 11 bases in between.

The rearrangement uses TRBV2 and TRBJ2-6, with D hard to call. Germline assignment: CDR1 SNHLY and CDR2 FYNNEI. The CDR3 contains 15 residues. The V gene lost 1 base and the J gene lost 0 bases, with 4 bases spanning the gap. Written as DNA, the CDR3 is TGTGCCAGCAGTGAAGAGAGCTCTGGGGCCAACGTCCTGACTTTC. Translated, it gives CASSEESSGANVLTF.

This clone was counted between two and nine times. The chain joins TRBV19 to TRBJ1-5; 7 nucleotides agree with TRBD1. With V trimmed by 5 bases and J by 5 bases, 3 bases remained unmatched. Looked up from germline, CDR1 is LNHDA and CDR2 is SQIVND (reference sequence). The CDR3 consists of 13 residues. CDR3 sequence (DNA): TGTGCCAGTAGTTCCCAGGGGGATCAGCCCCAGCATTTT. Translating it yields CASSSQGDQPQHF.

The chain couples TRBV19 to TRBJ2-5, with 7 bases lining up with TRBD2. CDR3 length: 14 residues. Unmatched junction bases numbered 4, after V lost 5 bases and J lost 1 base. CDR1 and CDR2 (germline): LNHDA, SQIVND (reference sequence). The chain's CDR3 is CASSFGEGQETQYF. The DNA of the CDR3 is TGTGCCAGTAGTTTCGGGGAGGGCCAAGAGACCCAGTACTTC. Filled out from reference TRBV19 and TRBJ2-5, the complete variable domain reads DGGITQSPKYLFRKEGQNVTLSCEQNLNHDAMYWYRQDPGQGLRLIYYSQIVNDFQKGDIAEGYSVSREKKESFPLTVTSAQKNPTAFYLCASSFGEGQETQYFGPGTRLLVL.

The chain links TRBV28 to TRBJ2-7; no firm D call. The germline V gene has CDR1 MDHEN and CDR2 SYDVKM. CDR3 size: 11 residues. Deletions cut 5 bases from V and 3 bases from J, with 5 bases between. The CDR3: CASSGRYEQYF. In DNA, the CDR3 is TGTGCCAGCAGTGGCCGCTACGAGCAGTACTTC.